This T cell receptor beta chain was identified in a study of Ad26.COV2.S vaccination and SARS-CoV-2 variants. Treatment described: around 19 received Ad26.COV2.S at low or high dose, single or two shots; roughly 5 received placebo; per-sample allocation not given. Day 63 after the first injection of vaccine or placebo was the sampling time. CDR3 length: 13 amino acids. Germline V gene data show CDR1 as SGHNT and CDR2 as YYREEE (reference sequence). V lost 4 bases, J lost 1 base, and 8 bases lay in between. This table comes from immunoSEQ multiplex PCR, and its TCRdb copy is limited to in-frame clones, with some not included. The sample includes fewer than 800,000 clones, 89% of them seen just once.

This specimen was peripheral blood, taken in a trial of Ad26.COV2.S vaccine versus placebo. The sequence was obtained from a person between 18 and 59 years old who received the Ad26.COV2.S COVID-19 vaccine or a placebo. J is TRBJ1-1 and V is TRBV5-4, with D hard to call. CDR3 bases: TGTGCCAGCAGCCCGGACGCGAACACTGAAGCTTTCTTT. Residues: CASSPDANTEAFF.